The T cell receptor (beta chain) under discussion was sequenced for a study of T cell responses to AZD1222 COVID-19 vaccine. Study overall: The analysis combined second doses at about 4 or about 12 weeks. Study-wide results and caveats: Donors, mostly white British, included more females; clonal diversity was possibly underestimated. Spike-specific TCR depth and breadth grew after two AZD1222 doses. Seropositive at baseline were only 5 to 7 AZD1222 recipients.

Assay: immunoSEQ multiplex PCR; the TCRdb copy retains only in-frame clones and omits some. Of roughly 86,000 clones detected, 85% to 90% appear once; the ten largest clones hold around 29%. V lost 0 bases to trimming and J lost 13 bases; unmatched junction nucleotides: 9. Germline V gene data show CDR1 as SGDLS and CDR2 as YYNGEE. This CDR3 comprises 13 residues. Points on this clone: Its antigen is undetermined.

The receptor was isolated from an adult in good health. The sequencing here drew on peripheral blood, taken on day 0 of AZD1222 vaccination. V gene TRBV9 combines with J gene TRBJ1-2; 7 bases align to TRBD1. In DNA form, the CDR3 reads TGTGCCAGCAGCGTAGCCGGGACAGTCTGGCCCACCTTC. It encodes CASSVAGTVWPTF.